This T cell receptor beta chain was found in a study of neurological immune-mediated disorders. Overall study results and limits: TCR clonal expansion peaked in HTLV-1-associated myelopathy patients and was lowest in multiple sclerosis patients. Subjects shared no identical expanded-clone CDR3 amino acid sequences, suggesting private TCR-beta repertoires in all groups.

The cDNA was synthesized by 5'RACE incorporating 10-nucleotide random UMIs. The yield of each sequencing run was over 190 million TCR-beta sequences from 15-18 subjects. TCRdb itself ran the 5' RACE reads through MiXCR, one entry per CDR3 protein. Here the sample spans under 90,000 distinct CDR3 sequences, roughly 10% being singletons. This clonotype was seen many times. Its specificity is unknown. The length of the CDR3 is 14 residues. Germline V lookup: CDR1 LGHNA, CDR2 YSLEER. Trimming cost V 0 bases and J 6 bases; bases outside gene matches: 5. The receptor comes from a man aged 45-65 years in good health. V is TRBV4-3 and J is TRBJ2-7, with 7 bases lining up with TRBD2. Sequencing was performed on PBMCs. The CDR3 DNA is TGCGCCAGCAGCCAAGATCGGGGGGATGTCGAGCAGTACTTC. This gives the protein CASSQDRGDVEQYF.